A single sample gave rise to the 27 T cell receptor beta chains below, sequenced in a study of T cells in tuberculosis. The protocol was immunoSEQ multiplex PCR, while the TCRdb copy is restricted to in-frame clones and leaves out a portion. The sample holds under 40,000 clones; approximately 95% are singletons and the top ten take about 4.5%. The sample's time point: new active TB diagnosis, blood taken before or within 7 days of starting treatment. The sample was PBMCs, taken at tuberculosis diagnosis. These TCRs come from an adult with tuberculosis.

This clone was picked up one time. The genes are TRBV5-8 and TRBJ2-7; D might be TRBD2 (5 bases). The CDR3 length is 15 residues. Per the germline V gene, CDR1 is SGHTS and CDR2 is YDEGEE. Trimming removed 3 bases from V and 4 bases from J, with 17 bases in between. The CDR3 is CASSSEPGILYEQYF. As DNA, the CDR3 is TGTGCCAGCAGCTCCGAACCGGGAATTCTTTACGAGCAGTACTTC.

In this sample, this clone turned up once. Other DNA sequences within the sample encode an identical CDR3. This sequence joins TRBV5-1 and TRBJ1-3; D unclear. Trimming took 1 base from V and 1 from J, leaving 6 bases between them. The CDR3 covers 14 residues. Germline values: CDR1 SGHRS, CDR2 YFSETQ. CDR3 amino acids: CASSLTVSGNTIYF. The CDR3 DNA reads TGCGCCAGCAGCTTGACAGTATCTGGAAACACCATATATTTT. Variable domain in full (rest from reference TRBV5-1 and TRBJ1-3): KAGVTQTPRYLIKTRGQQVTLSCSPISGHRSVSWYQQTPGQGLQFLFEYFSETQRNKGNFPGRFSGRQFSNSRSEMNVSTLELGDSALYLCASSLTVSGNTIYFGEGSWLTVV.

The chain employs TRBV27 and TRBJ2-7; 8 bases match TRBD2. In germline, CDR1 is MNHEY, CDR2 SMNVEV (reference sequence). This CDR3 has 15 amino acids. Trimming removed 4 bases from V and 5 bases from J; junction bases left unmatched: 10. The CDR3 nucleotides read TGTGCCAGCAGTTCGGGGGGGACCCCTCGACACGAGCAGTACTTC. Its protein is CASSSGGTPRHEQYF.

The count of this clone is one. The chain carries TRBV27 and TRBJ2-5, with D maybe TRBD1 (6 bases). The CDR3 runs to 15 residues. V lost 5 bases, J lost 5 bases, and 18 bases lay in between. Germline V CDR1 and CDR2: MNHEY, SMNVEV (reference sequence). CDR3 sequence: CASSPGAGFRETQYF. CDR3 DNA: TGTGCCAGCAGTCCAGGGGCAGGGTTCAGGGAGACCCAGTACTTC.

By sample fraction, this clone is medium-sized. The CDR3 DNA reads TGTGCCAGCAGCCCCGGGGACAGGGGGCGTAGAGACTATGGCTACACCTTC. Translating it yields CASSPGDRGRRDYGYTF. The rearrangement uses TRBV2 and TRBJ1-2; TRBD1 aligns across 12 bases. Trimming cost V 6 bases and J 3 bases; bases outside gene matches: 11. The germline V gene has CDR1 SNHLY and CDR2 FYNNEI. This CDR3 has 17 amino acids.

The V call is TRBV7-9, the J call TRBJ1-4; D is unresolved. Germline values: CDR1 SEHNR, CDR2 FQNEAQ (reference sequence). Trimming left V 3 bases short and J 5 bases short, with 13 bases between. This CDR3 contains 15 residues. The CDR3 sequence is CASSLPSGWNEKLFF. The DNA for the CDR3 is TGTGCCAGCAGCTTGCCCTCGGGGTGGAATGAAAAACTGTTTTTT.

This clone was recorded once. The J gene is TRBJ1-2, the V gene TRBV6-5; D is uncertain. The V and J ends lost 2 bases and 2 bases respectively, with 6 bases between them. The germline gives CDR1 MNHEY, CDR2 SVGAGI. This CDR3 is built from 13 residues. The CDR3 region has the DNA TGTGCCAGCAGTTACGCGGCAAACTATGGCTACACCTTC. It codes for CASSYAANYGYTF.

Here the CDR3 reads CASSLGGTTEAFF. DNA for the CDR3: TGTGCCAGCAGCTTGGGGGGGACCACTGAAGCTTTCTTT. V gene TRBV7-9 combines with J gene TRBJ1-1, with D tentatively TRBD1 (5 bases). The CDR3 spans 13 residues. Deletions cut 3 bases from V and 4 bases from J, with 9 bases between. Germline CDR1 reads SEHNR; CDR2 reads FQNEAQ (reference sequence).

This clone was recorded once. The gene calls are TRBV19 and TRBJ2-7; possible D gene TRBD1, 6 bases. This CDR3 has 16 amino acids. CDR1 is LNHDA and CDR2 is SQIVND in the germline V gene (reference sequence). V was shortened by 5 bases and J by 3 bases, with 20 bases between the two germline ends. CDR3 coding DNA: TGTGCCAGTAGTCCTTTCCAGGCCGGGACAAACTACGAGCAGTACTTC. It translates to CASSPFQAGTNYEQYF.

This sequence joins TRBV5-1 and TRBJ2-7; D may be TRBD2 (5 bases). The ends were cut back, 2 bases at V and 2 bases at J, with 11 bases in the middle. This CDR3 region has 14 residues. In germline, CDR1 is SGHRS, CDR2 YFSETQ. The CDR3 sequence is CASSLLGETYEQYF. The CDR3 DNA reads as TGCGCCAGCAGCTTACTCGGGGAAACCTACGAGCAGTACTTC.

The chain joins TRBV4-2 to TRBJ1-1, with 7 bases fitting TRBD1. The CDR3 has 15 residues. Per the germline V gene, CDR1 is LGHNA and CDR2 is YNFKEQ. The J segment lost 2 bases and the V segment lost 0 bases, leaving 3 bases of the junction unmatched. The CDR3 reads CASSQDNRGNTEAFF. The CDR3 DNA sequence: TGTGCCAGCAGCCAAGACAACAGGGGAAACACTGAAGCTTTCTTT.

The rearrangement joins TRBV5-5 to TRBJ2-7; D is ambiguous. V lost 0 bases and J lost 2, with 9 bases in between. The CDR3 is 14 residues long. Germline-derived CDR1 and CDR2 are SGHKS and YYEKEE (reference sequence). This CDR3 reads CASSLATRTYEQYF. The DNA of the CDR3 is TGTGCCAGCAGCTTGGCCACGCGGACCTACGAGCAGTACTTC.

V and J are TRBV10-3 and TRBJ1-6, with TRBD1 matching over 9 bases. CDR3 length: 19 amino acids. The germline V gene encodes CDR1 ENHRY and CDR2 SYGVKD. Trimming removed 2 bases from V and 2 bases from J; junction bases left unmatched: 10. CDR3 residues: CAISEPINRGLTYNSPLHF. In DNA form, the CDR3 reads TGTGCCATCAGTGAGCCGATTAACAGGGGGCTCACCTATAATTCACCCCTCCACTTT.

This sequence joins TRBV18 and TRBJ2-1, with 7 bases matching TRBD1. The CDR3 extends over 12 amino acids. Germline lookup yields CDR1 KGHSH and CDR2 LQKENI. V lost 1 base and J lost 9; bases outside the gene matches: 0. CDR3 DNA: TGTGCCAGCTCACCACGGACAGGTGAGCAGTTCTTC. It specifies CASSPRTGEQFF.

This clone came up once. V usage is TRBV9 and J usage is TRBJ1-1, with D perhaps TRBD1 (6 bases). Germline V gives CDR1 SGDLS, CDR2 YYNGEE. V was trimmed by 0 bases and J by 3 bases, leaving 6 bases between them. The CDR3 is 13 residues long. The CDR3 coding sequence is TGTGCCAGCAGCGTAGGGGGGCACACTGAAGCTTTCTTT. Amino acid sequence: CASSVGGHTEAFF.

The chain combines TRBV4-2 with TRBJ1-5, with D hard to call. Per germline, CDR1 LGHNA and CDR2 YNFKEQ. The CDR3 consists of 15 residues. The germline V and J ends were trimmed by 1 base and 0 bases, with 7 bases remaining between them. CDR3 nucleotides: TGTGCCAGCAGCCAAGGGGCCTATAGCAATCAGCCCCAGCATTTT. This codes for CASSQGAYSNQPQHF.

This chain connects TRBV18 to TRBJ2-1, with D possibly TRBD2 on 6 matching bases. V gave up 5 bases and J gave up 5 bases, with 16 bases separating them. The germline V gene encodes CDR1 KGHSH and CDR2 LQKENI. The length of the CDR3 is 15 residues. This CDR3 is CASSYETSPDNEQFF. The DNA for the CDR3 is TGTGCCAGCTCATACGAGACTAGTCCGGACAATGAGCAGTTCTTC. Full variable domain (remainder filled in from reference TRBV18 and TRBJ2-1): NAGVMQNPRHLVRRRGQEARLRCSPMKGHSHVYWYRQLPEEGLKFMVYLQKENIIDESGMPKERFSAEFPKEGPSILRIQQVVRGDSAAYFCASSYETSPDNEQFFGPGTRLTVL.

This rearrangement joins TRBV27 to TRBJ1-1; possible D gene TRBD1, 6 bases. V was pared by 6 bases and J by 1 base, with 21 bases between. The CDR3 length is 17 residues. Germline-derived CDR1 and CDR2 are MNHEY and SMNVEV (reference sequence). The CDR3 is CASSLPRSGTPNTEAFF. The CDR3 nucleotides are TGTGCCAGCAGCCTACCAAGGAGCGGGACACCGAACACTGAAGCTTTCTTT.

The chain is built from TRBV4-2 and TRBJ1-2; tentatively, D is TRBD1 (6 bases). Trimming removed 1 base at V and 3 bases at J, with 9 bases between. From germline, CDR1 is LGHNA and CDR2 YNFKEQ. The CDR3 is 14 residues long. The DNA for the CDR3 is TGTGCCAGCAGCCAAGTGAGGACAGACTATGGCTACACCTTC. Encoded protein: CASSQVRTDYGYTF.

This chain joins TRBV15 and TRBJ2-2, with 9 bases identical to TRBD2. The junction had 8 bases not matched to a gene; V was cut back by 5 bases and J by 4 bases. The CDR3 runs 16 residues. CDR1 is LNHNV, CDR2 YYDKDF, per germline (reference sequence). The CDR3 region is CATSDSAGGLTGELFF. The CDR3 nucleotides read TGTGCCACCAGCGACTCAGCGGGGGGCCTCACCGGGGAGCTGTTTTTT.

The rearrangement links TRBV19 to TRBJ1-2, with a possible D match to TRBD1 (5 bases). The length of the CDR3 is 14 residues. Germline V gives CDR1 LNHDA, CDR2 SQIVND (reference sequence). Between the trimmed V and J ends, which lost 3 bases and 4 bases, there was a span of 12 bases. CDR3 sequence: CASSIVGAGYGYTF. The CDR3 DNA reads as TGTGCCAGTAGTATCGTAGGGGCCGGCTATGGCTACACCTTC. The variable domain in full, completed from reference TRBV19 and TRBJ1-2, reads DGGITQSPKYLFRKEGQNVTLSCEQNLNHDAMYWYRQDPGQGLRLIYYSQIVNDFQKGDIAEGYSVSREKKESFPLTVTSAQKNPTAFYLCASSIVGAGYGYTFGSGTRLTVV.

In its sample, this clone was seen once. The chain is built from TRBV4-1 and TRBJ1-4; 7 bases align to TRBD1. The CDR3 runs to 15 residues. Germline CDR1 MGHRA, CDR2 YSYEKL. The ends lost 2 bases at V and 5 bases at J; junction bases unmatched: 5. The CDR3 loop reads CASSQIGTANEKLFF. CDR3 DNA sequence: TGCGCCAGCAGCCAAATTGGGACAGCGAATGAAAAACTGTTTTTT.

This chain uses TRBV15 with TRBJ2-7; maybe TRBD1 (5 bases). From germline, CDR1 is LNHNV and CDR2 YYDKDF (reference sequence). V was pared by 4 bases and J by 0 bases, with 13 bases between. This CDR3 has 15 residues. In nucleotides, the CDR3 is TGTGCCACCAGCATACGAGCGACAGCCTCCTACGAGCAGTACTTC. This sequence encodes CATSIRATASYEQYF.

This clone was counted a single time. This chain uses TRBV10-1 with TRBJ1-4; 9 nucleotides line up with TRBD1. V shed 2 bases and J 7 bases; nucleotides not matched to a gene: 2. Germline V gives CDR1 WNHNN, CDR2 SYGVQD (reference sequence). The CDR3 runs to 14 residues. The CDR3 spells CASSEGQGPEKLFF. For the CDR3, the DNA is TGCGCCAGCAGTGAGGGACAGGGGCCTGAAAAACTGTTTTTT.

V gene TRBV5-8 combines with J gene TRBJ2-4, with 8 bases matching TRBD2. The J segment lost 7 bases and the V segment lost 0 bases, leaving 6 bases of the junction unmatched. CDR1 and CDR2 from the germline V gene are SGHTS and YDEGEE. The CDR3 contains 15 residues. For the CDR3, the DNA is TGTGCCAGCAGCTTGGTTGCCCCGGGGGGGAACATTCAGTACTTC. Translated, it gives CASSLVAPGGNIQYF. The full variable domain, with the rest looked up from reference TRBV5-8 and TRBJ2-4, is EAGVTQSPTHLIKTRGQQATLRCSPISGHTSVYWYQQALGLGLQFLLWYDEGEERNRGNFPPRFSGRQFPNYSSELNVNALELEDSALYLCASSLVAPGGNIQYFGAGTRLSVL.

The J gene is TRBJ1-1, the V gene TRBV28; perhaps TRBD1 as D (5 bases). The CDR3 spans 15 residues. Germline lookup yields CDR1 MDHEN and CDR2 SYDVKM. V was trimmed by 3 bases and J by 4 bases, leaving 15 bases between them. CDR3 DNA: TGTGCCAGCAGTTTCAGTCCAGGGAGGAGCACTGAAGCTTTCTTT. Its protein is CASSFSPGRSTEAFF.

The rearrangement links TRBV5-1 to TRBJ2-1; a weak D match, TRBD2 (6 bases). CDR1 and CDR2 from the germline V gene are SGHRS and YFSETQ. CDR3 length equals 17 residues. Between the trimmed V and J ends, which lost 6 bases and 1 base, there was a span of 20 bases. DNA for the CDR3: TGCGCCAGCACGGGACTGGGCGGGGAAGGGTCCTACAATGAGCAGTTCTTC. Its protein product is CASTGLGGEGSYNEQFF. Using reference TRBV5-1 and TRBJ2-1 for the parts outside the CDR3, the full variable domain is KAGVTQTPRYLIKTRGQQVTLSCSPISGHRSVSWYQQTPGQGLQFLFEYFSETQRNKGNFPGRFSGRQFSNSRSEMNVSTLELGDSALYLCASTGLGGEGSYNEQFFGPGTRLTVL.